This T cell receptor beta chain is drawn from a study of blood T cell repertoires in COVID-19. Original processing methods: Estimation of nucleated cell counts relied on the amplification of reference gene primers. The assay was immunoSEQ multiplex PCR, and TCRdb's table has in-frame clones only and misses some. That table is the source of V, J and clone size, and D and trimming were worked out from the DNA. The repertoire holds 15,000 to 20,000 clones, about four fifths seen once, with approximately 15% in the top ten. CDR1 and CDR2 (germline): SEHNR, FQNEAQ (reference sequence). CDR3 length: 15 residues. The V end lost 6 bases, the J end lost 2 bases, and 17 bases lay between the germline ends.

The chain has TRBV7-9 and TRBJ2-7; D might be TRBD1 (6 bases). The source material was peripheral blood. The sequence was collected from a man aged 35 to 55 with active or convalescent COVID-19. Written as DNA, the CDR3 is TGTGCCAGCAGTACAAGCCAAGGGACAACCTACGAGCAGTACTTC. Translation gives CASSTSQGTTYEQYF.